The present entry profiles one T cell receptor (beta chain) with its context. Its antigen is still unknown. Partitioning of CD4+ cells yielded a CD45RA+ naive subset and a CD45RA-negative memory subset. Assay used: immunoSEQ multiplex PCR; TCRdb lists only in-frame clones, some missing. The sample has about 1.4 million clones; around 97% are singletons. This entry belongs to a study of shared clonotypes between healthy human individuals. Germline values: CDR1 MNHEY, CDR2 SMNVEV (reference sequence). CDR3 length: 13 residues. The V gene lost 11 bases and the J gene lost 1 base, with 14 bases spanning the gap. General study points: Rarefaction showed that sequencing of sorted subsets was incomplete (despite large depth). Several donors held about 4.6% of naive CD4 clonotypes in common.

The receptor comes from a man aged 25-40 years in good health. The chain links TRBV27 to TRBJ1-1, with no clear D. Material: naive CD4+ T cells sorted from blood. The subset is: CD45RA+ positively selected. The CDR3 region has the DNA TGTGCCGCTCGGGAATCGGGGAACACTGAAGCTTTCTTT. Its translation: CAARESGNTEAFF.